The sequence of this T cell receptor beta chain was determined in a study of cytomegalovirus exposure and HLA in healthy donors. This clone showed up just once. Both 60 Vbeta primers and 13 Jbeta primers went into the PCR. TCRdb keeps only in-frame clones here, not all; method: immunoSEQ multiplex PCR. The table includes 110,000 or so clones, over 75% detected once. Trimming removed 1 base at V and 4 bases at J, with 10 bases between. Germline CDR1 SGHVS, CDR2 FQNEAQ. This CDR3 contains 14 residues. The chain carries TRBV7-8 and TRBJ2-5; D gene ambiguous. The receptor was derived from a man between 18 and 35 years old in good health and CMV-seropositive. Sequencing input: PBMCs. This CDR3 reads CASSLEWAVETQYF. CDR3 sequence (DNA): TGTGCCAGCAGCTTAGAATGGGCAGTAGAGACCCAGTACTTC.